This TCR beta chain was profiled in a study of blood T cell repertoires in COVID-19. Study summary: T cells, B-cell-depleted T cells, or PBMCs provided the cDNA or gDNA that served as material.

The CDR3 extends over 16 amino acids. In germline, CDR1 is LGHNA, CDR2 YNFKEQ. V was clipped by 0 bases and J by 4 bases; unmatched bases: 5. In the authors' methods: Amplification of reference gene primers provided the estimated nucleated cell counts. The method was immunoSEQ multiplex PCR; TCRdb's version includes in-frame clones alone and lacks a portion of them. V and J calls and clone size are given by that table; D and trimming were obtained from the DNA. The sample contains 110,000 to 150,000 clones, nearly 85% of which appear only once. The gene calls are TRBV4-2 and TRBJ2-2; 7 bases match TRBD2. This clonotype originated in a human donor in a cohort sampled during active COVID-19. The sequenced sample was peripheral blood. CDR3 bases: TGTGCCAGCAGCCAAGATCGTCCGGGGGGCACCGGGGAGCTGTTTTTT. It specifies CASSQDRPGGTGELFF.